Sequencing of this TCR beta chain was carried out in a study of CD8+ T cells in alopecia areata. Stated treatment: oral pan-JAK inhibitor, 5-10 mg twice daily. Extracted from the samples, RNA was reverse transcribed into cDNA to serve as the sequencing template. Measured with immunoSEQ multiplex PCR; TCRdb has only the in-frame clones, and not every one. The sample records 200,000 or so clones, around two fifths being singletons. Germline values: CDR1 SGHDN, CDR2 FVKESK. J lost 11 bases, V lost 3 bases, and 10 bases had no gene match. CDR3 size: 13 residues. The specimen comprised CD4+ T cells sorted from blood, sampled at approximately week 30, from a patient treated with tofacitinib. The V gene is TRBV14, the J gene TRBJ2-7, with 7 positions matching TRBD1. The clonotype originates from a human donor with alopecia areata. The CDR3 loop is CASSQTNRGREYF. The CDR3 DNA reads TGTGCCAGCAGCCAGACCAACAGGGGCCGCGAGTACTTC.